The 21 T cell receptor beta chains reported below all come from one sample, sequenced in a study of beta chain features in type 1 diabetes. Expressed TCRB transcripts were sequenced because the isolated RNA had all been reverse transcribed beforehand. Only in-frame clones appear in the TCRdb table, and some are missing; sequencing was by immunoSEQ multiplex PCR. The data contain fewer than 650,000 clones, roughly 16% of them singletons. Sequencing used naive CD4+ T cells from blood. The receptors here all came from a man between 18 and 35 years old in good health.

This sequence joins TRBV11-2 and TRBJ1-1, with unresolved D. Trimming removed 3 bases from V and 3 bases from J, with 8 bases in between. Germline lookup yields CDR1 SGHAT and CDR2 FQNNGV. The length of the CDR3 is 13 residues. The CDR3 here is CASSFVGDTEAFF. DNA of the CDR3: TGTGCCAGCAGCTTTGTCGGAGACACTGAAGCTTTCTTT.

CDR3 region: CASSLGPVDKAYEQYF. CDR3 coding DNA: TGTGCCAGCAGCTTAGGGCCCGTTGACAAGGCCTACGAGCAGTACTTC. The chain carries TRBV7-9 and TRBJ2-7, with unresolved D. CDR1 is SEHNR and CDR2 is FQNEAQ in the germline V gene (reference sequence). Trimming left V 1 base short and J 2 bases short, with 15 bases between. There are 16 residues in the CDR3.

This clone was seen a few times. V gene TRBV5-1 combines with J gene TRBJ2-3; D gene ambiguous. V was shortened by 0 bases and J by 0 bases, with 8 bases between the two germline ends. This CDR3 comprises 15 residues. Germline values: CDR1 SGHRS, CDR2 YFSETQ. The CDR3: CASSLDLGSTDTQYF. CDR3 DNA: TGCGCCAGCAGCTTGGATTTGGGCAGCACAGATACGCAGTATTTT. The variable domain in full, completed from reference TRBV5-1 and TRBJ2-3, reads KAGVTQTPRYLIKTRGQQVTLSCSPISGHRSVSWYQQTPGQGLQFLFEYFSETQRNKGNFPGRFSGRQFSNSRSEMNVSTLELGDSALYLCASSLDLGSTDTQYFGPGTRLTVL.

V gene TRBV5-4 combines with J gene TRBJ1-5; D unresolved. This CDR3 has 15 residues. The V end lost 0 bases, the J end lost 0 bases, and 7 bases lay between the germline ends. CDR1 and CDR2 from the germline V gene are SGHNT and YYREEE (reference sequence). CDR3 nucleotide sequence: TGTGCCAGCAGCTTGGGGAGAGATAGCAATCAGCCCCAGCATTTT. Its translation is CASSLGRDSNQPQHF.

The V call is TRBV28, the J call TRBJ2-7, with D uncertain. This CDR3 region has 13 residues. CDR1 is MDHEN, CDR2 SYDVKM, per germline. Trimming removed 5 bases from V and 2 bases from J, with 10 bases in between. The CDR3 DNA reads TGTGCCAGCAGTCCCAGTTGGGCCTACGAGCAGTACTTC. Protein: CASSPSWAYEQYF.

The chain is built from TRBV29-1 and TRBJ2-2; 14 bases agree with TRBD2. The V and J ends lost 6 bases and 6 bases, in that order; junction bases with no gene match: 9. This CDR3 spans 16 amino acids. Germline loops: CDR1 SQVTM, CDR2 ANQGSEA. The CDR3 DNA is TGCAGCGTGCTCGTGGGACTAGCGGGAGCCGCCGGGGAGCTGTTTTTT. It encodes CSVLVGLAGAAGELFF.

This clone was detected a few times. The J gene is TRBJ1-5, the V gene TRBV2; 7 bases are a match to TRBD1. This CDR3 has 14 amino acids. Unmatched junction bases numbered 6, after V lost 7 bases and J lost 3 bases. Germline CDR1 is SNHLY and CDR2 is FYNNEI. The CDR3 coding sequence is TGTGCCAGCACGGCGGGGACAGTCAATCAGCCCCAGCATTTT. Translated: CASTAGTVNQPQHF.

This chain connects TRBV9 to TRBJ1-4; TRBD1 agrees at 7 bases. Looked up from germline, CDR1 is SGDLS and CDR2 is YYNGEE. This CDR3 comprises 17 residues. Trimming removed 4 bases from V and 4 bases from J; junction bases left unmatched: 13. The CDR3 reads CASSPLTGFGLNEKLFF. Here the CDR3 DNA reads TGTGCCAGCAGCCCATTGACAGGGTTCGGGCTTAATGAAAAACTGTTTTTT. The whole variable domain, remainder taken from reference TRBV9 and TRBJ1-4, is DSGVTQTPKHLITATGQRVTLRCSPRSGDLSVYWYQQSLDQGLQFLIQYYNGEERAKGNILERFSAQQFPDLHSELNLSSLELGDSALYFCASSPLTGFGLNEKLFFGSGTQLSVL.

The CDR3 loop reads CASSSRATGGASYEQYF. The CDR3 DNA is TGTGCCAGCAGCTCCCGGGCGACAGGGGGCGCCTCCTACGAGCAGTACTTC. This chain connects TRBV7-2 to TRBJ2-7, with TRBD1 matching over 10 bases. Germline V gives CDR1 SGHTA, CDR2 FQGNSA. The CDR3 consists of 17 residues. V lost 4 bases, J lost 0 bases, and 9 bases stayed unmatched.

In its sample, this clone was seen a few times. In DNA form, the CDR3 reads TGCGCCAGCAGCTGGGGACTACACGAGCAGTACTTC. Translating gives CASSWGLHEQYF. The V and J genes are TRBV5-1 and TRBJ2-7; TRBD2 agrees at 7 bases. The CDR3 is made up of 12 amino acids. Germline V gene lookup returns CDR1 SGHRS and CDR2 YFSETQ. The J segment lost 5 bases and the V segment lost 3 bases, leaving 2 bases of the junction unmatched.

V usage is TRBV4-2 and J usage is TRBJ2-1; TRBD1 matches at 7 bases. J was trimmed by 0 bases and V by 2 bases; bases with no gene match: 7. Germline CDR1 and CDR2: LGHNA and YNFKEQ. The CDR3 contains 17 residues. Here the CDR3 reads CASSQPPRGISYNEQFF. As DNA, the CDR3 is TGTGCCAGCAGCCAACCCCCCAGGGGGATCTCCTACAATGAGCAGTTCTTC.

V usage is TRBV5-4 and J usage is TRBJ2-6; the D is unclear. The CDR3 has 15 amino acids. Germline CDR1 is SGHNT and CDR2 is YYREEE (reference sequence). The V gene lost 5 bases and the J gene lost 1 base, with 10 bases spanning the gap. CDR3 in amino acids: CASSMVGSGANVLTF. The CDR3 DNA reads TGTGCCAGCAGTATGGTTGGGTCTGGGGCCAACGTCCTGACTTTC.

V usage is TRBV2 and J usage is TRBJ2-5; 9 bases line up with TRBD1. Germline V gene data show CDR1 as SNHLY and CDR2 as FYNNEI. The V and J ends lost 8 bases and 5 bases, in that order; junction bases with no gene match: 9. The CDR3 sequence is 14 residues long. DNA for the CDR3: TGTGCCAGCTCCCGGGACAGGGCTTCTGAGACCCAGTACTTC. It yields the protein CASSRDRASETQYF.

The table lists this clone with a few counts. V and J are TRBV5-6 and TRBJ2-1; D not resolved. Germline V gene sequence: CDR1 SGHDT, CDR2 YYEEEE. This CDR3 spans 11 amino acids. Trimming removed 4 bases at V and 6 bases at J, with 5 bases between. The CDR3 DNA follows: TGTGCCAGCAGCACCGTCAATGAGCAGTTCTTC. The encoded protein is CASSTVNEQFF.

This clone has more than one count but fewer than ten. The gene calls are TRBV15 and TRBJ2-1; 8 bases agree with TRBD2. The J segment lost 2 bases and the V segment lost 0 bases, leaving 3 bases of the junction unmatched. Per germline, CDR1 LNHNV and CDR2 YYDKDF (reference sequence). The CDR3 is 16 residues long. In nucleotides, the CDR3 is TGTGCCACCAGCAGAGAAGCTAGCGGGCCCTACAATGAGCAGTTCTTC. This sequence encodes CATSREASGPYNEQFF.

This clone was detected only a few times. CDR3 amino acids: CASSLGSRESFF. CDR3 bases: TGCGCCAGCAGCTTGGGGAGCAGGGAGTCGTTCTTC. The chain links TRBV5-1 to TRBJ2-1; TRBD1 or TRBD2 may be the D gene (5 bases each). V shed 0 bases and J shed 15 bases, with 13 bases lying between them. Per germline, CDR1 SGHRS and CDR2 YFSETQ. The CDR3 is 12 residues long.

The chain uses TRBV29-1 and TRBJ1-2, with D unclear. Between the trimmed V and J ends, which lost 6 bases and 0 bases, there was a span of 5 bases. Germline V CDR1 and CDR2: SQVTM, ANQGSEA. This CDR3 contains 11 residues. In DNA, the CDR3 is TGCAGCGTCCAAGCTAACTATGGCTACACCTTC. Amino acids: CSVQANYGYTF.

Here the CDR3 reads CASSLALTDGNTIYF. The DNA for the CDR3 is TGTGCCAGCAGCTTAGCGTTGACGGATGGAAACACCATATATTTT. The V gene is TRBV7-9, the J gene TRBJ1-3; the D is unclear. Per germline, CDR1 SEHNR and CDR2 FQNEAQ (reference sequence). The V gene lost 0 bases and the J gene lost 3 bases, with 9 bases spanning the gap. The CDR3 loop spans 15 amino acids. Combining the CDR3 with reference TRBV7-9 and TRBJ1-3 gives the whole variable domain DTGVSQNPRHKITKRGQNVTFRCDPISEHNRLYWYRQTLGQGPEFLTYFQNEAQLEKSRLLSDRFSAERPKGSFSTLEIQRTEQGDSAMYLCASSLALTDGNTIYFGEGSWLTVV.

This clone was seen more than once but under ten times. J is TRBJ2-5 and V is TRBV6-5; 7 bases map to TRBD1. The V and J ends lost 0 bases and 3 bases, in that order; junction bases with no gene match: 4. The V gene's germline CDR1 is MNHEY and CDR2 SVGAGI. The CDR3 totals 15 residues. This chain's CDR3 is CASSYSWTGEETQYF. In nucleotides, the CDR3 is TGTGCCAGCAGTTACTCGTGGACAGGAGAAGAGACCCAGTACTTC.

Only a few counts were recorded for this clone. The rearrangement uses TRBV5-1 and TRBJ2-6; D is perhaps TRBD2 (5 bases). The V gene lost 6 bases and the J gene lost 1 base, with 11 bases spanning the gap. CDR1 and CDR2 from the germline V gene are SGHRS and YFSETQ. The CDR3 is 15 amino acids. The CDR3: CASTRRNSGANVLTF. In DNA, the CDR3 is TGCGCCAGCACCCGGAGGAATTCTGGGGCCAACGTCCTGACTTTC.

This clone was seen more than once but under ten times. The chain links TRBV7-2 to TRBJ2-2; tentative D call: TRBD1 (5 bases). This CDR3 has 16 residues. V was trimmed by 3 bases and J by 1 base, leaving 12 bases between them. CDR1 is SGHTA and CDR2 is FQGNSA in the germline V gene. The CDR3 loop reads CASSFGRGQNTGELFF. CDR3 in DNA: TGTGCCAGCAGCTTCGGTCGTGGACAGAACACCGGGGAGCTGTTTTTT. Full variable domain (missing parts from reference TRBV7-2 and TRBJ2-2): GAGVSQSPSNKVTEKGKDVELRCDPISGHTALYWYRQSLGQGLEFLIYFQGNSAPDKSGLPSDRFSAERTGGSVSTLTIQRTQQEDSAVYLCASSFGRGQNTGELFFGEGSRLTVL.